Sequencing of this T cell receptor beta chain was carried out in a study of beta chain features in type 1 diabetes. Study results and caveats: Type 1 diabetes patients had TCRB CDR3s that were shorter (moderately but significantly so) in all four CD4+ subsets.

Of note for this clone: Its antigen is as yet unknown.

Expressed TCRB transcripts got sequenced, as all isolated RNA was reverse transcribed. Measured with immunoSEQ multiplex PCR; TCRdb has only the in-frame clones, and not every one. The sample yields around 150,000 clones, approximately 10% seen once. This receptor was taken from a man aged 25 to 40 with type 1 diabetes. Sequenced input: central memory CD4+ T cells from blood.

For the CDR3, the DNA is TGTGCCAGCAGCCAGGGACTAGCGGGAGATACGCAGTATTTT. Translated, it gives CASSQGLAGDTQYF. The V call is TRBV2, the J call TRBJ2-3, with 12 bases lining up with TRBD2. This CDR3 is built from 14 residues. Trimming removed 6 bases from V and 5 bases from J; junction bases left unmatched: 3. Looked up from germline, CDR1 is SNHLY and CDR2 is FYNNEI.